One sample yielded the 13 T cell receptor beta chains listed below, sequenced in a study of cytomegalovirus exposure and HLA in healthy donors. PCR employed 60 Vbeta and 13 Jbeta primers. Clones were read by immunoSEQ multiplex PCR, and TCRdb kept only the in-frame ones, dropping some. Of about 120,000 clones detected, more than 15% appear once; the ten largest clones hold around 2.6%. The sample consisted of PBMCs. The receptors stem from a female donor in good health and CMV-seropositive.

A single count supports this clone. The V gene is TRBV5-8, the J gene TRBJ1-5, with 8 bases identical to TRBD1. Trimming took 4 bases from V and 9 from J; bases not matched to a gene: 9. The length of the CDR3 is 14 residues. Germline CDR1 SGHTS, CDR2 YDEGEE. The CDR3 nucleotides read TGTGCCAGCAGCCTCGACAGGGGAGAAAGGCCCCAGCATTTT. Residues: CASSLDRGERPQHF.

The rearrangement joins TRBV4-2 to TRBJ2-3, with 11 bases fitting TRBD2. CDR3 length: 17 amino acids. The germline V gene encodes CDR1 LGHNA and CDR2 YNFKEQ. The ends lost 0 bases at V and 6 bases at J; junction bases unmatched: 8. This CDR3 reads CASSQDPPSGRPDTQYF. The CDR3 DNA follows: TGTGCCAGCAGCCAAGATCCCCCTAGCGGGAGGCCGGATACGCAGTATTTT.

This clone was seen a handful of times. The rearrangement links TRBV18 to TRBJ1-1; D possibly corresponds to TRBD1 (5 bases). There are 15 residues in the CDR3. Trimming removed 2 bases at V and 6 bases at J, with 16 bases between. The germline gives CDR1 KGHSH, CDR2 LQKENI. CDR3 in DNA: TGTGCCAGCTCACCAGGGGCTGTGTTGACCCCTGAAGCTTTCTTT. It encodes CASSPGAVLTPEAFF. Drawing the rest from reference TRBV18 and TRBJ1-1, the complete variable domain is NAGVMQNPRHLVRRRGQEARLRCSPMKGHSHVYWYRQLPEEGLKFMVYLQKENIIDESGMPKERFSAEFPKEGPSILRIQQVVRGDSAAYFCASSPGAVLTPEAFFGQGTRLTVV.

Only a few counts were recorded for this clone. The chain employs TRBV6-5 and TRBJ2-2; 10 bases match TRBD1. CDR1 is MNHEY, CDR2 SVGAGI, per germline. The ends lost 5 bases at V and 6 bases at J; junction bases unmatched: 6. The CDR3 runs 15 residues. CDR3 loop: CASSPGTGEAGELFF. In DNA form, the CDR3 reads TGTGCCAGCAGTCCAGGGACAGGGGAGGCCGGGGAGCTGTTTTTT.

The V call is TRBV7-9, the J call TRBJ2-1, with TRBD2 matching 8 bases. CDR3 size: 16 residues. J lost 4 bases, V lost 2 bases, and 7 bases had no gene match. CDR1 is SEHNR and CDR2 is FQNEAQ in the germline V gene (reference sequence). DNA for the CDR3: TGTGCCAGCAGCTTAAGTCTAGCGGGTACTTACAATGAGCAGTTCTTC. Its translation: CASSLSLAGTYNEQFF.

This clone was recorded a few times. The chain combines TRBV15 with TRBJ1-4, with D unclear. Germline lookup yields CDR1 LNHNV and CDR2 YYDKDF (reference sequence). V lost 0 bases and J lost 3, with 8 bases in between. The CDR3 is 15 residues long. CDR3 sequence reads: CATSREQHPNEKLFF. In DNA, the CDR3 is TGTGCCACCAGCAGAGAACAGCACCCTAATGAAAAACTGTTTTTT.

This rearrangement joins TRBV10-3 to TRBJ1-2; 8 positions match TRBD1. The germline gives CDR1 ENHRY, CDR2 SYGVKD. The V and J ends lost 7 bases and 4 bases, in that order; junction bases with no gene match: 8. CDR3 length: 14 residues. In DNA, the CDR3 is TGTGCCATCAATCTAGGACAGGGATCCTATGGCTACACCTTC. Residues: CAINLGQGSYGYTF.

The chain's CDR3 is CASSHTAEGSQEQYF. The CDR3 nucleotides are TGCGCCAGCAGCCATACGGCGGAGGGGAGCCAGGAGCAGTACTTC. This chain links TRBV4-3 with TRBJ2-7, with D tentatively TRBD2 (6 bases). The CDR3 length is 15 residues. The germline V gene encodes CDR1 LGHNA and CDR2 YSLEER. Trimming cost V 3 bases and J 7 bases, with 19 bases left between them.

CDR3 sequence reads: CAIRKSLTYEQYF. In nucleotides, the CDR3 is TGTGCCATCAGAAAAAGCCTTACCTACGAGCAGTACTTC. The chain has TRBV10-3 and TRBJ2-7, with D uncertain. Germline V gene lookup returns CDR1 ENHRY and CDR2 SYGVKD. The CDR3 runs 13 residues. With 6 bases removed from V and 2 bases from J, the gap between germline ends came to 11 bases.

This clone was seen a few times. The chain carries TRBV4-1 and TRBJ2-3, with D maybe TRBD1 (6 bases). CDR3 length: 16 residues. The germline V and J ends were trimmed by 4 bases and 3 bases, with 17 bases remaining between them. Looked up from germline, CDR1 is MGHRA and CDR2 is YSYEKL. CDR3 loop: CASSPLGAPGTDTQYF. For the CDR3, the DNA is TGCGCCAGCAGCCCACTGGGGGCCCCAGGTACAGATACGCAGTATTTT.

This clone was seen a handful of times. DNA of the CDR3: TGTGCCAGCAGCCCATGGGTAGCGGGGGGCAATGAGCAGTTCTTC. Translation gives CASSPWVAGGNEQFF. The chain links TRBV9 to TRBJ2-1; 10 positions agree with TRBD2. The CDR3 is made up of 15 amino acids. Germline loops: CDR1 SGDLS, CDR2 YYNGEE. The trim removed 4 bases at V and 6 bases at J, leaving 7 bases unmatched.

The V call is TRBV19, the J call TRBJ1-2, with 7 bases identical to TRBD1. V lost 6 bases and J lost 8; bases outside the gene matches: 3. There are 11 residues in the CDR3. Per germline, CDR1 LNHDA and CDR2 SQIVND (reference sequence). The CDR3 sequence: CASRQGVGYTF. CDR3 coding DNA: TGTGCCAGTAGGCAGGGGGTGGGCTACACCTTC.

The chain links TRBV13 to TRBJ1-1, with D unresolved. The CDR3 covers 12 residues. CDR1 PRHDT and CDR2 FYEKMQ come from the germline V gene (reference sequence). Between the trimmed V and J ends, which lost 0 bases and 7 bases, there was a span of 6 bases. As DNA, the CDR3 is TGTGCCAGCAGCTTAGGAGTGAGTGAAGCTTTCTTT. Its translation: CASSLGVSEAFF.